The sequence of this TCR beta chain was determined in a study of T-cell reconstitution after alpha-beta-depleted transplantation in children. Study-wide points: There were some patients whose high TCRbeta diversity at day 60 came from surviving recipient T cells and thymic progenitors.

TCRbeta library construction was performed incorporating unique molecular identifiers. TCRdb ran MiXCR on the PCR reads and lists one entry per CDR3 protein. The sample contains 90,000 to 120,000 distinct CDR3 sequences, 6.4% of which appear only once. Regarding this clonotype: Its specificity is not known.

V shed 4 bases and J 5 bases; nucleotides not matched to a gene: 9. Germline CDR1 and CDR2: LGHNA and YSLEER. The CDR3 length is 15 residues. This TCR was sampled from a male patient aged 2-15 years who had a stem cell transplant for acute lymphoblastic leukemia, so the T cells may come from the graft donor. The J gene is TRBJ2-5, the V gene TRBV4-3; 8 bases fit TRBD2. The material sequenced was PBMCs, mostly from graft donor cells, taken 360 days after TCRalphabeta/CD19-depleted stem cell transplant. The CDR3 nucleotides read TGCGCCAGCAGCCGGTCAGCGGGAGCCGGGGAGACCCAGTACTTC. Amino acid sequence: CASSRSAGAGETQYF.